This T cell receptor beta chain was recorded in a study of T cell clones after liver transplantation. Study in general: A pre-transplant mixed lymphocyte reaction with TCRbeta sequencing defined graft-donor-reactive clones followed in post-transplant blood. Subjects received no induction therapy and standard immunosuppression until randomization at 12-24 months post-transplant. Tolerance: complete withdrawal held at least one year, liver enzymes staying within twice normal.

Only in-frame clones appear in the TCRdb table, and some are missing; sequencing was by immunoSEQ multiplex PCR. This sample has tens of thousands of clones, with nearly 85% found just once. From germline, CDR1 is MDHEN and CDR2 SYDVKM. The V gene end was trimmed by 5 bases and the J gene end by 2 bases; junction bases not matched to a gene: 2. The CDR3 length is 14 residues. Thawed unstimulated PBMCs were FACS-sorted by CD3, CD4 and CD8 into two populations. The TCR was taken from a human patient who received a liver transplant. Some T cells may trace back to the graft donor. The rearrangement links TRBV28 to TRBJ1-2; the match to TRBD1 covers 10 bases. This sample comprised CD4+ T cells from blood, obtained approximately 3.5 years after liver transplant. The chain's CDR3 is CASSPGQGNYGYTF. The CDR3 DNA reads TGTGCCAGCAGTCCGGGACAGGGGAACTATGGCTACACCTTC.